This T cell receptor (beta chain) was captured by sequencing in a study of PD-1 blockade in mismatch repair-deficient tumors. For the study at large: Patients had about 13 mismatch repair-deficient cancer types and were previously treated and progressing. Study outcomes and limitations: After pembrolizumab, tumor-resident clones rose rapidly, then generally contracted before radiologic responses.

TCRdb's table, derived via immunoSEQ multiplex PCR, lists solely in-frame clones and lacks some. The data hold some 120,000 clones, with roughly 86% observed a single time. Every patient had mismatch repair deficiency by PCR or immunohistochemistry. As concerns this clone: The target antigen is unknown.

CDR1 is MNHEY and CDR2 is SVGAGI in the germline V gene. The CDR3 length is 16 residues. V trimming: 0 bases; J trimming: 6 bases; junction bases outside the gene matches: 8. The gene calls are TRBV6-5 and TRBJ2-3; 8 bases agree with TRBD2. Material: peripheral blood, obtained just under 74 weeks after starting pembrolizumab. The sequence was obtained from an adult with mismatch repair-deficient cancer. CDR3 loop: CASSYSPSGWTDTQYF. As DNA, the CDR3 is TGTGCCAGCAGTTACTCGCCTAGCGGGTGGACGGATACGCAGTATTTT.